This TCR beta chain was recorded in a study of cytomegalovirus exposure and HLA in healthy donors. 13 Jbeta primers and 60 Vbeta primers were used for the PCR. Method: immunoSEQ multiplex PCR; TCRdb's copy keeps in-frame clones and lacks some. The sample consists of roughly 68,000 clones, over 70% of them appearing once. CDR3 size: 14 residues. Unmatched junction bases numbered 2, after V lost 9 bases and J lost 1 base. CDR1 is LGHNA, CDR2 YSLEER, per germline. The rearrangement joins TRBV4-3 to TRBJ2-2, with 10 bases that match TRBD2. This clonotype was sampled from a male donor in good health and CMV-seropositive. Sample: PBMCs. CDR3: CARGLARNTGELFF. CDR3 sequence (DNA): TGCGCCAGGGGACTAGCGAGGAACACCGGGGAGCTGTTTTTT.